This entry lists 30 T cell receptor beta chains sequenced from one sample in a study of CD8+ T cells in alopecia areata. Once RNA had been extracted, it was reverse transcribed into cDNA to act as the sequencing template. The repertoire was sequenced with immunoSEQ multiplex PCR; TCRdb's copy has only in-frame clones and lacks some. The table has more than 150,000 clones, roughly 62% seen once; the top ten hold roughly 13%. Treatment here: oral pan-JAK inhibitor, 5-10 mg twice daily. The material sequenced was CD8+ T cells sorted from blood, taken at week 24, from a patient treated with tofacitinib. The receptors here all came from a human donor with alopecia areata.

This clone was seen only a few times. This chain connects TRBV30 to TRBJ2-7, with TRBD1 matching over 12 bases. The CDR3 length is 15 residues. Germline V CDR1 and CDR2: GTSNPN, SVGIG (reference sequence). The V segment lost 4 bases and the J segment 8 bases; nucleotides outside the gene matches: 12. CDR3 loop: CAWTPGTGGASKQYF. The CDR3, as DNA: TGTGCCTGGACCCCCGGGACAGGGGGCGCGTCTAAGCAGTACTTC. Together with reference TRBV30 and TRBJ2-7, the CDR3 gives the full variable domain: SQTIHQWPATLVQPVGSPLSLECTVEGTSNPNLYWYRQAAGRGLQLLFYSVGIGQISSEVPQNLSASRPQDRQFILSSKKLLLSDSGFYLCAWTPGTGGASKQYFGPGTRLTVT.

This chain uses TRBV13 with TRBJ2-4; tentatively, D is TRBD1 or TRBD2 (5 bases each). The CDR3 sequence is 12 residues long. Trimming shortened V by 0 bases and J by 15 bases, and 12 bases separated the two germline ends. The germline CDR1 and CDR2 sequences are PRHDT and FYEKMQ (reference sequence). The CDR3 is CASSLGLQGRYF. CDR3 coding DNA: TGTGCCAGCAGCTTAGGCCTCCAGGGACGGTACTTC.

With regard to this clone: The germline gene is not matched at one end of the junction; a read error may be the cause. The CDR3 DNA follows: TGTGCCAGGAGTGCCCGACAGGCTAACACTGAAGCTTTCTTT. Translating gives CARSARQANTEAFF. V and J are TRBV6-1 and TRBJ1-1; a possible D gene is TRBD1 (6 bases). CDR1 MNHNS and CDR2 SASEGT come from the germline V gene. CDR3 length: 14 amino acids.

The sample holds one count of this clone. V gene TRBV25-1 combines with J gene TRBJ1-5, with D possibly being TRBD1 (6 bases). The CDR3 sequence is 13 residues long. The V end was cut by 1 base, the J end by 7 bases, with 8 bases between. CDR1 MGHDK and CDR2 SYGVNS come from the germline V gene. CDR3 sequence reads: CASSESGAQPQHF. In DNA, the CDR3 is TGTGCCAGCAGTGAATCAGGGGCCCAGCCCCAGCATTTT.

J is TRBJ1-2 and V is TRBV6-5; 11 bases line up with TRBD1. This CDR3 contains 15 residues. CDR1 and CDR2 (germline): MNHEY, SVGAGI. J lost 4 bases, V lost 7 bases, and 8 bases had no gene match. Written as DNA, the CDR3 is TGTGCCAGCAAGCAACCGGGACAGGGGGGCTATGGCTACACCTTC. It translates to CASKQPGQGGYGYTF.

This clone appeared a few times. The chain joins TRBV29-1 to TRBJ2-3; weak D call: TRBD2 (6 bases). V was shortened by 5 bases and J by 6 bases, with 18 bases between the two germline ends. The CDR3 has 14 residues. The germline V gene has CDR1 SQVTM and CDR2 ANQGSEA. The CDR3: CSVWASGEVDTQYF. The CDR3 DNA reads TGCAGCGTTTGGGCCTCCGGGGAGGTGGATACGCAGTATTTT.

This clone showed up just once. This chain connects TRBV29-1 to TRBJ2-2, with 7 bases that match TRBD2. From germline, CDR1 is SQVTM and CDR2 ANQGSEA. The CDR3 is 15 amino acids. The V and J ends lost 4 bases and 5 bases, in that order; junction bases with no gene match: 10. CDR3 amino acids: CSVASRGSGTGELFF. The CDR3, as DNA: TGCAGCGTTGCCTCGCGGGGGTCGGGAACCGGGGAGCTGTTTTTT.

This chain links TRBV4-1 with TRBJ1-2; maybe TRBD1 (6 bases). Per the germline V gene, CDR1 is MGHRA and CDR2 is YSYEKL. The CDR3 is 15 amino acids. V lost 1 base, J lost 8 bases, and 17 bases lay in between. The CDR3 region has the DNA TGCGCCAGCAGCCAAGTTGATGCAACAGGGTCCGGCTACACCTTC. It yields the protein CASSQVDATGSGYTF.

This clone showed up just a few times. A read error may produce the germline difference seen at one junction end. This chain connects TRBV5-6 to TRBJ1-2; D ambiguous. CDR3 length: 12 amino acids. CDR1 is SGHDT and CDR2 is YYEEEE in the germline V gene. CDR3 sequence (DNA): TGTGCCAGCAGCTTTGGACTGGGCAAATGTATCTTC. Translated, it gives CASSFGLGKCIF.

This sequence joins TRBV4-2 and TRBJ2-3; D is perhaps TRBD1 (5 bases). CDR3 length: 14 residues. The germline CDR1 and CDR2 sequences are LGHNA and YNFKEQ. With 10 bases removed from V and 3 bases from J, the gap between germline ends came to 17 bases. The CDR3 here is CAIGVGLGTDTQYF. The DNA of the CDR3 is TGTGCCATTGGAGTGGGGCTAGGGACAGATACGCAGTATTTT.

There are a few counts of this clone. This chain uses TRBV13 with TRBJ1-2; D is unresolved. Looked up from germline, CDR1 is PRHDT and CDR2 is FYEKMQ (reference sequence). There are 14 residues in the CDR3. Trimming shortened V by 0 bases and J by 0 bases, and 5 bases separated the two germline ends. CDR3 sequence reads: CASSLGTANYGYTF. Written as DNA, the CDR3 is TGTGCCAGCAGCTTAGGAACAGCTAACTATGGCTACACCTTC.

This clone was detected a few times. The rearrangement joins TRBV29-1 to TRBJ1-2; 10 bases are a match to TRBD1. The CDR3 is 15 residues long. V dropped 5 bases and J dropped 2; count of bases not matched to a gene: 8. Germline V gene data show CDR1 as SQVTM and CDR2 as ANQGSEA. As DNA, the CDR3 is TGCAGCGTTATATCCGGGACAGGGGCCAACTATGGCTACACCTTC. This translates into CSVISGTGANYGYTF. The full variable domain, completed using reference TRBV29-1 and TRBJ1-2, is SAVISQKPSRDICQRGTSLTIQCQVDSQVTMMFWYRQQPGQSLTLIATANQGSEATYESGFVIDKFPISRPNLTFSTLTVSNMSPEDSSIYLCSVISGTGANYGYTFGSGTRLTVV.

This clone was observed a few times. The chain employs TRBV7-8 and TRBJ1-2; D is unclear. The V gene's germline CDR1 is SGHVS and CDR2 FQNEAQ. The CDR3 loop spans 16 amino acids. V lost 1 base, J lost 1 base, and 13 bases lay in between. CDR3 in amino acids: CASSLGKGTHNYGYTF. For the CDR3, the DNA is TGTGCCAGCAGCTTAGGCAAGGGTACTCATAACTATGGCTACACCTTC.

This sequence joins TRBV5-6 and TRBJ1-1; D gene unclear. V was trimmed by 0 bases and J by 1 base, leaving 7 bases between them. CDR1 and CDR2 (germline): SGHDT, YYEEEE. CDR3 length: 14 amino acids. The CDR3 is CASSLGPPNTEAFF. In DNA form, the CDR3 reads TGTGCCAGCAGCTTGGGGCCGCCGAACACTGAAGCTTTCTTT. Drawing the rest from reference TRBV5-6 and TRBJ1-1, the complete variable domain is DAGVTQSPTHLIKTRGQQVTLRCSPKSGHDTVSWYQQALGQGPQFIFQYYEEEERQRGNFPDRFSGHQFPNYSSELNVNALLLGDSALYLCASSLGPPNTEAFFGQGTRLTVV.

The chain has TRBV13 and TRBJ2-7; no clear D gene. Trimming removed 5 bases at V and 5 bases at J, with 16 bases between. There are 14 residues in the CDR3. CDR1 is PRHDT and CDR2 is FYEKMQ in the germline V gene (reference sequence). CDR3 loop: CASSRPGRYHEQYF. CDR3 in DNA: TGTGCCAGCAGCCGTCCGGGCCGCTACCACGAGCAGTACTTC.

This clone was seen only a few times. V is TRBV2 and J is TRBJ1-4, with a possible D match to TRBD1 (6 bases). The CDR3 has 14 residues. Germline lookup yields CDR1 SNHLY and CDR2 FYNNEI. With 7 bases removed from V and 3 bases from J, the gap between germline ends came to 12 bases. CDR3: CASIPTGANEKLFF. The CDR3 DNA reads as TGTGCCAGCATTCCGACAGGTGCTAATGAAAAACTGTTTTTT.

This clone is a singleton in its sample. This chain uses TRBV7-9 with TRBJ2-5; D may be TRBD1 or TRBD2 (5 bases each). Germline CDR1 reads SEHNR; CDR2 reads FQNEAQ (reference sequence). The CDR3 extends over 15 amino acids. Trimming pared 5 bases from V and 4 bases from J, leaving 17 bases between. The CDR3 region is CASSPEGQGPETQYF. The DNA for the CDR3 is TGTGCCAGCAGCCCCGAGGGCCAGGGCCCAGAGACCCAGTACTTC.

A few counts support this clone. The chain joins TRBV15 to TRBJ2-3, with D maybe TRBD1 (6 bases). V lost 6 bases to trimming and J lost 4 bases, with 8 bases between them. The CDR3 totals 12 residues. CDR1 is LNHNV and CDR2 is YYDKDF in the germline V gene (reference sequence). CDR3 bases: TGTGCCACCAGGCAGGGGTCAGATACGCAGTATTTT. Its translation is CATRQGSDTQYF.

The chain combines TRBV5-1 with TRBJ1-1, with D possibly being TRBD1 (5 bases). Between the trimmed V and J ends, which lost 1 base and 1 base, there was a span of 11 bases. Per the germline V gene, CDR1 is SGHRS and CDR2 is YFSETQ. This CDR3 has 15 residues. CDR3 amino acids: CASSLSGNSNTEAFF. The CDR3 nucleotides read TGCGCCAGCAGCTTGTCAGGGAACTCGAACACTGAAGCTTTCTTT. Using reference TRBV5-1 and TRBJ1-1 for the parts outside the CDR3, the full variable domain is KAGVTQTPRYLIKTRGQQVTLSCSPISGHRSVSWYQQTPGQGLQFLFEYFSETQRNKGNFPGRFSGRQFSNSRSEMNVSTLELGDSALYLCASSLSGNSNTEAFFGQGTRLTVV.

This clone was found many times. In DNA, the CDR3 is TGTGCCAGTAGTGAGCCTAGCGGGGGGGCCCCTTCTGAGCAGTTCTTC. This translates into CASSEPSGGAPSEQFF. V gene TRBV19 combines with J gene TRBJ2-1; 12 nucleotides agree with TRBD2. After removal of 5 bases from V and 9 bases from J, the junction contained 11 bases not matched to a gene. The CDR3 length is 16 residues. From germline, CDR1 is LNHDA and CDR2 SQIVND (reference sequence).

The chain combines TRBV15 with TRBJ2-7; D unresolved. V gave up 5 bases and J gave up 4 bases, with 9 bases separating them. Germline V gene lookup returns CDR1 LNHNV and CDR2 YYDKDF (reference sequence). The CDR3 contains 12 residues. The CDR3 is CATSLDTYEQYF. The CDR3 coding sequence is TGTGCCACCAGCCTAGACACTTACGAGCAGTACTTC.

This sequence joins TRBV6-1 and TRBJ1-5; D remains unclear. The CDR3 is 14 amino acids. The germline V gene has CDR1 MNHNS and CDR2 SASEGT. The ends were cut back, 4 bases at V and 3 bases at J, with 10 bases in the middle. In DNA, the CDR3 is TGTGCCAGCAGTGCGAGGGCCTTCAATCAGCCCCAGCATTTT. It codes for CASSARAFNQPQHF.

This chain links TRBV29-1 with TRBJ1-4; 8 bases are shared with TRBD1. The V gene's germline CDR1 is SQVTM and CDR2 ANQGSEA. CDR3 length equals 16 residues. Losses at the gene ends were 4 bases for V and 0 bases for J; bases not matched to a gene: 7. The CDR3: CSVGGDRSATNEKLFF. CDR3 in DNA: TGCAGCGTTGGTGGGGACAGGTCAGCAACTAATGAAAAACTGTTTTTT. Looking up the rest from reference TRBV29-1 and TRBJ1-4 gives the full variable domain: SAVISQKPSRDICQRGTSLTIQCQVDSQVTMMFWYRQQPGQSLTLIATANQGSEATYESGFVIDKFPISRPNLTFSTLTVSNMSPEDSSIYLCSVGGDRSATNEKLFFGSGTQLSVL.

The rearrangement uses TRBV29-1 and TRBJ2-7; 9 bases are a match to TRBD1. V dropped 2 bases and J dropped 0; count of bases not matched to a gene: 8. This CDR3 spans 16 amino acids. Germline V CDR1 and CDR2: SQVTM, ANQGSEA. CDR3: CSVEFTGTGTSYEQYF. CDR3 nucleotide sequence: TGCAGCGTTGAATTCACCGGGACAGGGACCTCCTACGAGCAGTACTTC.

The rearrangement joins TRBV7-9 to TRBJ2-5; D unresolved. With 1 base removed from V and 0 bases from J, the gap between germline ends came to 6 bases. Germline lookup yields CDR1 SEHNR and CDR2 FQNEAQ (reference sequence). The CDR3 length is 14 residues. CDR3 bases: TGTGCCAGCAGCTTAGATAGCTACCAAGAGACCCAGTACTTC. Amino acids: CASSLDSYQETQYF. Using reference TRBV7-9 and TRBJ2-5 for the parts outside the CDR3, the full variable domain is DTGVSQNPRHKITKRGQNVTFRCDPISEHNRLYWYRQTLGQGPEFLTYFQNEAQLEKSRLLSDRFSAERPKGSFSTLEIQRTEQGDSAMYLCASSLDSYQETQYFGPGTRLLVL.

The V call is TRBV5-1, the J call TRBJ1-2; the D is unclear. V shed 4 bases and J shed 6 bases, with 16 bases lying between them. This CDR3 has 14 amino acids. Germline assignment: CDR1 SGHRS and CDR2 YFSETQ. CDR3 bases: TGCGCCAGCAGCGGATCAGCCGGCGTAGATGGCTACACCTTC. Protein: CASSGSAGVDGYTF.

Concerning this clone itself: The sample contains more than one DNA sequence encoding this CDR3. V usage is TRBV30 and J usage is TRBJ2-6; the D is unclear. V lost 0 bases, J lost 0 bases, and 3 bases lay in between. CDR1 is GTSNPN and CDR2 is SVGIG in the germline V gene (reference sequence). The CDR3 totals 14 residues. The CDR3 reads CAWSVGSGANVLTF. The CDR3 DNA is TGTGCCTGGAGTGTCGGCTCTGGGGCCAACGTCCTGACTTTC.

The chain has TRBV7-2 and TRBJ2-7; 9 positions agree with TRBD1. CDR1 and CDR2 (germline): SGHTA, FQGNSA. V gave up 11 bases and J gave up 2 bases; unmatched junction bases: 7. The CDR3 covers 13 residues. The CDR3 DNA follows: TGTGCCGGGGGACAGGGACCAGCCTACGAGCAGTACTTC. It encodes CAGGQGPAYEQYF.

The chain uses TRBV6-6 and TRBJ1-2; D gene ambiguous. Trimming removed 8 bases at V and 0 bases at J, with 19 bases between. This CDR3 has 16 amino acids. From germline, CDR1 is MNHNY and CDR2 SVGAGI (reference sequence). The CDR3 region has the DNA TGTGCCAGCGGTTCAGGAGCATGGCCTCCTAACTATGGCTACACCTTC. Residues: CASGSGAWPPNYGYTF.

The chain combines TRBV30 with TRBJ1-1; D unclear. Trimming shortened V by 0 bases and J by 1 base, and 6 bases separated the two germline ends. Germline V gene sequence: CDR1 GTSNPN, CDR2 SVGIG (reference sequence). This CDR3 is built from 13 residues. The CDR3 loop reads CAWSVGANTEAFF. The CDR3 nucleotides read TGTGCCTGGAGTGTCGGCGCGAACACTGAAGCTTTCTTT. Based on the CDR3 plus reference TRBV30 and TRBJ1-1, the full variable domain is SQTIHQWPATLVQPVGSPLSLECTVEGTSNPNLYWYRQAAGRGLQLLFYSVGIGQISSEVPQNLSASRPQDRQFILSSKKLLLSDSGFYLCAWSVGANTEAFFGQGTRLTVV.